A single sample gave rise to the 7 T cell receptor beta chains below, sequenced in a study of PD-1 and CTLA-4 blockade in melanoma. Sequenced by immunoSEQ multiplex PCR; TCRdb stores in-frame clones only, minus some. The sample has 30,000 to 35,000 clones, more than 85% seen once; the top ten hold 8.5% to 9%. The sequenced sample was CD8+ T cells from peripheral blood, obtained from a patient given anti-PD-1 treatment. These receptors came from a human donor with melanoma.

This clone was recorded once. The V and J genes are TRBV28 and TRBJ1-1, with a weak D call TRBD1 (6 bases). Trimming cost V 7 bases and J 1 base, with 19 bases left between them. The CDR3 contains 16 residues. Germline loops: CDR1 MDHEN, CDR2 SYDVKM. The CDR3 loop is CASTDTGTPQNTEAFF. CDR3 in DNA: TGTGCCAGCACCGACACCGGGACACCTCAGAACACTGAAGCTTTCTTT.

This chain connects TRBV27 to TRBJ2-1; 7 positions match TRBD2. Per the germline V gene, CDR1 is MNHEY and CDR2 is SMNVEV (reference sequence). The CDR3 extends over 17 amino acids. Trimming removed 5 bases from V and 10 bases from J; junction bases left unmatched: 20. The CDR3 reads CASSPLPGLERGAEQFF. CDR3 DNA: TGTGCCAGCAGTCCCCTTCCAGGACTAGAGAGAGGGGCGGAGCAGTTCTTC.

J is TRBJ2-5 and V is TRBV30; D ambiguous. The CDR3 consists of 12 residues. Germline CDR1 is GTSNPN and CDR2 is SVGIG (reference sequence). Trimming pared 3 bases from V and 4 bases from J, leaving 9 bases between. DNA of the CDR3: TGTGCCTGGAGAGGGCTCATAGAGACCCAGTACTTC. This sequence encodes CAWRGLIETQYF.

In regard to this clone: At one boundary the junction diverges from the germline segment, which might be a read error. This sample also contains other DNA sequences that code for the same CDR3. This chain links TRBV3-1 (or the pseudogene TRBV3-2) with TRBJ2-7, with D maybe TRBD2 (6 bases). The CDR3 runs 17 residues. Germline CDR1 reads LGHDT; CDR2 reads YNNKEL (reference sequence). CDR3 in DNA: TGTGCCAGTAGCCAAGTTTGGGGAGGAGGCCACTTCGACGAGCAGTACTTC. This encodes CASSQVWGGGHFDEQYF.

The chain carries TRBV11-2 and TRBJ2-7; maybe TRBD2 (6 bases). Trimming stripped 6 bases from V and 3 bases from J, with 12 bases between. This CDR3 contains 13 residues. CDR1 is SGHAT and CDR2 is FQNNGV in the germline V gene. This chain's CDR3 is CASRARENYEQYF. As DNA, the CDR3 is TGTGCCAGCAGGGCACGGGAGAACTACGAGCAGTACTTC.

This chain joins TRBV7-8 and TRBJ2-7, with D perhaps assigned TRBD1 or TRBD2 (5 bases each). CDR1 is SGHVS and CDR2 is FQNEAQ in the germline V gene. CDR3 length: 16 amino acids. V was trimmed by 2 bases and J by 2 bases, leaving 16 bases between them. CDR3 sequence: CASSLMGTEETYEQYF. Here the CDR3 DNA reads TGTGCCAGCAGCTTAATGGGGACGGAGGAAACCTACGAGCAGTACTTC.

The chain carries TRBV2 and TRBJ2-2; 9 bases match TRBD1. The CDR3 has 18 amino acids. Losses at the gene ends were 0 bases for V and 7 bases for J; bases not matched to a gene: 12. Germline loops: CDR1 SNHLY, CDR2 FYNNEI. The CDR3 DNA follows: TGTGCCAGCAGTGAAGCTCTCCGGGACAGGGAAGAAGACGGGGAGCTGTTTTTT. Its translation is CASSEALRDREEDGELFF. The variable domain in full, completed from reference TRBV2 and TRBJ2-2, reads EPEVTQTPSHQVTQMGQEVILRCVPISNHLYFYWYRQILGQKVEFLVSFYNNEISEKSEIFDDQFSVERPDGSNFTLKIRSTKLEDSAMYFCASSEALRDREEDGELFFGEGSRLTVL.